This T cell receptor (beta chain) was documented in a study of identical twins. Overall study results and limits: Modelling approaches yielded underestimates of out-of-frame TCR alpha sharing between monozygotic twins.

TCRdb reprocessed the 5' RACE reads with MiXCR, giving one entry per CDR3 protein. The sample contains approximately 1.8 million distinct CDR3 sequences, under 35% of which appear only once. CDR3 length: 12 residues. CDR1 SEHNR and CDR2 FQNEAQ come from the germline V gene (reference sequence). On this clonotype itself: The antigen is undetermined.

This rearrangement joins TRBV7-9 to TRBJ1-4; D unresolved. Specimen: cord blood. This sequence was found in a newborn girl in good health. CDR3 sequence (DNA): TGTGCTACCAGTGCAACTAATGAAAAACTGTTTTTT. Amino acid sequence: CATSATNEKLFF.